A single TCR beta chain is shown here with its context. The antigen is unknown. The V gene lost 6 bases and the J gene lost 8 bases, with 16 bases spanning the gap. From germline, CDR1 is MNHEY and CDR2 SVGAGI. This CDR3 is built from 13 residues. This entry comes from a study of T-cell memory formation after mild COVID-19. Study-wide context: TCR clusters were mostly donor specific. Study findings and constraints: Clones that contracted from day 15 to 85 were balanced CD4/CD8, while later expanders leaned CD4+. Clones that contracted clustered mainly in CM and EM if CD4+ and in EMRA if CD8+.

5'RACE with constant-segment primers yielded barcoded, UMI-tagged TCR alpha and TCR beta cDNA libraries. TCRdb independently ran MiXCR on the 5' RACE reads; one entry per CDR3 protein. Among about 200,000 distinct CDR3 sequences listed, 9.5% to 10% were seen once. Specimen: PBMCs or a T cell subset sorted from them (not recorded which). The receptor was isolated from a man aged 18 to 35 who had mild COVID-19 (a few samples of this study predate the infection). Cell type and time point are not known. The chain uses TRBV6-5 and TRBJ1-2; D is perhaps TRBD1 (6 bases). The CDR3 is CASRSPGAEGYTF. For the CDR3, the DNA is TGTGCCAGCAGATCCCCGGGGGCCGAGGGCTACACCTTC.